Below are 18 T cell receptor beta chains sequenced from a single sample in a study of tumor and adjacent non-tumor tissue in lung cancer (dated by TCRdb to about 2018). Receptor libraries were prepared by multiplex PCR. The instrument was an Illumina HiSeq 2500. Following protocols modified from ARM-PCR, the researchers constructed TCRbeta libraries through three rounds of nested PCR with primers (Table S4). The raw public reads went through TCRdb reprocessing: fastp at Q25, MiXCR clone calling, in-frame beta chains kept. All rows with the same CDR3 protein become a single entry with the most common DNA and genes. This sample has 90,000 to 120,000 distinct CDR3 sequences in its table, and over 55% of those were observed once. The top ten hold roughly a fifth of the sample. RNA was isolated from bulk unsorted tissue, and RNA quality was assessed with a NanoDrop ND-1000 and an Agilent 2100. Normal lung samples were distant non-tumor tissue taken more than 3 cm from the tumor edge.

The sequenced sample consisted of distant non-tumor lung tissue. These receptors all come from a man younger than 45 with non-small cell lung cancer.

Regarding this clonotype: One end of the junction fails to match germline, which may point to a read error. This chain connects TRBV6-1 to TRBJ1-1; the D gene is possibly TRBD1 (5 bases). The germline V gene has CDR1 MNHNS and CDR2 SASEGT. CDR3 size: 18 residues. CDR3 bases: TGTGCCAGCAAAGCCCCACCGTGGCTGGGGGTCACGAACACTGAAGCTCTCTTT. This codes for CASKAPPWLGVTNTEALF.

A note on this clonotype: One end of the junction does not line up with germline, which may come from a read error. This chain joins TRBV20-1 and TRBJ2-5; D assignment may be TRBD1 or TRBD2 (5 bases each). In germline, CDR1 is DFQATT, CDR2 SNEGSKA (reference sequence). The CDR3 totals 13 residues. In DNA, the CDR3 is TGCAGTGCTAGGCCCGGACTCCACGGGACCCAGAACTTC. This translates into CSARPGLHGTQNF.

As to this clonotype: One junction end disagrees with the germline gene, perhaps due to a read error. The chain couples TRBV4-1 to TRBJ2-7; 8 nucleotides line up with TRBD2. CDR3 length: 16 residues. CDR1 MGHRA and CDR2 YSYEKL come from the germline V gene. CDR3 sequence reads: CASSQDESGGNYKQYF. CDR3 sequence (DNA): TGCGCCAGCAGCCAAGATGAGTCGGGAGGGAACTACAAGCAGTACTTT.

This clonotype came up many times. The chain combines TRBV5-6 with TRBJ2-7; D remains ambiguous. Trimming removed 6 bases at V and 3 bases at J, with 16 bases between. From germline, CDR1 is SGHDT and CDR2 YYEEEE. The CDR3 length is 14 residues. In DNA form, the CDR3 reads TGTGCCAGCACCACTTCAGGATTGTTCTACGAGCAGTACTTC. Translation: CASTTSGLFYEQYF.

With respect to this clonotype: The final CDR3 position lacks the conserved phenylalanine or tryptophan, pointing to a likely read error. The chain couples TRBV11-1 to TRBJ2-3, with unresolved D. CDR3 length: 12 residues. Germline loops: CDR1 SGHAT, CDR2 FQDESV (reference sequence). The CDR3 coding sequence is TGTACCAGCAGCCCAACAGCAGATACACAGTATCTT. Protein: CTSSPTADTQYL.

This clonotype occurred a few times. One end of the junction does not line up with germline, which may come from a read error. The V call is TRBV11-3, the J call TRBJ2-3, with D uncertain. The CDR3 has 13 amino acids. From germline, CDR1 is SGHNT and CDR2 YENEEA. CDR3 sequence: CVSSPEAIDTQYF. The DNA for the CDR3 is TGTGTCAGCAGCCCCGAGGCCATAGATACGCAGTATTTT.

Comments on this clonotype: At one end the junction does not follow the germline gene, possibly because of a read error. This chain joins TRBV4-1 and TRBJ2-1; 11 nucleotides agree with TRBD2. Looked up from germline, CDR1 is MGHRA and CDR2 is YSYEKL. The CDR3 runs 16 residues. DNA of the CDR3: TGCACCAGCAGCCAACTTAGCGGGAGGGCCGACAATGAGCAGTTCTTC. It encodes CTSSQLSGRADNEQFF.

Comments on this clonotype: One end of the junction fails to match germline, which may point to a read error. The J gene is TRBJ2-3, the V gene TRBV20-1, with 13 bases lining up with TRBD2. CDR1 and CDR2 from the germline V gene are DFQATT and SNEGSKA (reference sequence). The CDR3 has 18 amino acids. CDR3 in DNA: TGCTGTGCTAGACCTACGGGACTAGCGGGGTTGATCACAGATGCACAGTATTTT. It is translated as CCARPTGLAGLITDAQYF.

As concerns this clonotype: A read error is likely, as this CDR3 ends without the conserved phenylalanine or tryptophan. The chain couples TRBV11-2 to TRBJ2-1; D may be TRBD2 (6 bases). V was shortened by 8 bases and J by 11 bases, with 25 bases between the two germline ends. CDR1 and CDR2 (germline): SGHAT, FQNNGV. CDR3 length: 15 residues. In DNA, the CDR3 is TGTGCCAGCGCTTCGGAGCGGGCCCTCTTCGGTAAGCAGTTCCTC. It codes for CASASERALFGKQFL.

Turning to this clonotype: The junction shows a germline mismatch at one end, possibly a read error. The chain combines TRBV20-1 with TRBJ1-5; perhaps TRBD1 as D (5 bases). The CDR3 loop spans 17 amino acids. CDR1 is DFQATT, CDR2 SNEGSKA, per germline (reference sequence). The CDR3 protein is CCAIRSRGELTDQPQHF. The CDR3 DNA reads TGCTGTGCCATCCGTTCGAGGGGCGAACTTACGGATCAGCCCCAGCATTTT.

CDR3 protein: CSVGQISGNTIYF. The DNA of the CDR3 is TGCAGCGTTGGACAAATCTCTGGAAACACCATATATTTT. The rearrangement joins TRBV29-1 to TRBJ1-3, with unresolved D. V lost 4 bases, J lost 0 bases, and 7 bases lay in between. The CDR3 runs 13 residues. CDR1 is SQVTM and CDR2 is ANQGSEA in the germline V gene. Complete variable domain (other parts from reference TRBV29-1 and TRBJ1-3): SAVISQKPSRDICQRGTSLTIQCQVDSQVTMMFWYRQQPGQSLTLIATANQGSEATYESGFVIDKFPISRPNLTFSTLTVSNMSPEDSSIYLCSVGQISGNTIYFGEGSWLTVV.

This clonotype has only a few counts. The chain joins TRBV25-1 to TRBJ2-3; the D gene is possibly TRBD1 (6 bases). Trimming stripped 8 bases from V and 4 bases from J, with 13 bases between. The CDR3 totals 13 residues. Germline V CDR1 and CDR2: MGHDK, SYGVNS. This CDR3 reads CASGVGAADTQYF. The CDR3 region has the DNA TGTGCCAGCGGAGTGGGGGCAGCAGATACGCAGTATTTT.

Comments on this clonotype: The junction departs from the called germline gene at one end, perhaps through a read error. This sequence joins TRBV6-2 or TRBV6-3 and TRBJ1-1; D gene unclear. Germline V gene sequence: CDR1 MNHEY, CDR2 SVGEGT. The CDR3 is 15 residues long. CDR3 sequence (DNA): TGTGTCAGCAGTTACTCGATACAGATGAACACTGAAGCCTTCTTT. Translated, it gives CVSSYSIQMNTEAFF.

This clonotype was recorded at least ten times. This rearrangement joins TRBV5-6 to TRBJ1-1, with TRBD1 as a possible D gene (6 bases). CDR1 and CDR2 (germline): SGHDT, YYEEEE. Trimming cost V 0 bases and J 4 bases, with 7 bases left between them. The length of the CDR3 is 13 residues. The CDR3 here is CASSLDRATEAFF. The CDR3, as DNA: TGTGCCAGCAGCTTGGACAGGGCCACTGAAGCTTTCTTT.

V gene TRBV6-2 or TRBV6-3 combines with J gene TRBJ2-7; TRBD2 matches 10 bases. Germline V gene lookup returns CDR1 MNHEY and CDR2 SVGEGT. CDR3 length equals 14 residues. Trimming cost V 11 bases and J 5 bases; bases outside gene matches: 12. CDR3 loop: CADRSGGAVDEQYF. The CDR3 coding sequence is TGTGCCGACAGGAGCGGGGGGGCCGTGGACGAGCAGTACTTC.

Worth noting for this clonotype: At one end, the junction sequence differs from germline, possibly due to a read error. The rearrangement joins TRBV29-1 to TRBJ1-2; D unresolved. The CDR3 is 13 residues long. Germline V CDR1 and CDR2: SQVTM, ANQGSEA. CDR3 in amino acids: CSVEDRSNHGYAF. Here the CDR3 DNA reads TGCAGCGTTGAGGACCGTAGTAACCATGGCTACGCCTTC.

For this clonotype: A read error may be the cause here, since a much bigger clone is one base away. The chain combines TRBV7-8 with TRBJ2-7; D possibly corresponds to TRBD1 (6 bases). The CDR3 totals 17 residues. V was trimmed by 1 base and J by 4 bases, leaving 20 bases between them. Germline CDR1 SGHVS, CDR2 FQNEAQ. The CDR3 reads CASSLVTGSQLNYEQYF. The CDR3 DNA is TGTGCCAGCAGCTTAGTAACAGGGTCCCAACTGAATTACGAGCAGTACTTC.

As to this clonotype: The junction differs from germline at one of its ends, possibly a read error. The rearrangement joins TRBV10-1 to TRBJ2-3; D possibly matches TRBD1 or TRBD2 (5 bases each). CDR1 WNHNN and CDR2 SYGVQD come from the germline V gene (reference sequence). The CDR3 is made up of 14 amino acids. DNA of the CDR3: TGCGCCAACAGTGGGACCTCCAGCCCAGATGCGCAGTATTTT. It encodes CANSGTSSPDAQYF.